This TCR beta chain came from a study of CXCR3-negative and CXCR3-positive naive CD8 T cells. 5' RACE that incorporated UMI labels was used to prepare the TRB cDNA libraries. TCRdb reprocessed the 5' RACE reads, keeping one entry per CDR3 protein, no DNA. Its listing shows roughly 110,000 distinct CDR3 sequences. General study points: Memory CD8+ cells showed much lower diversity, while both naive subsets displayed comparably high diversity. Naive CXCR3-positive and CXCR3-negative cells shared TRBV-TRBJ usage; memory cells diverged. Against CXCR3-negative naive cells, CXCR3-positive naive cells showed more hydrophobic TRB CDR3s.

A word on this clonotype: Its antigen is as yet unknown.

Sequenced sample: naive CXCR3+ CD8+ T cells from blood. The subset here: CD45RO-CCR7+CD27+CD95- naive CD8+ T cells expressing CXCR3 (TNR3+). This receptor was obtained from a human donor in good health. Some clones in this sample may be carry-over from other donors' samples.

CDR3 loop: CASSQEGAVPSYEQYF. The chain carries TRBV4-1 and TRBJ2-7; the TCRdb D gene call, TRBD1, has no DNA to confirm it. Per germline, CDR1 MGHRA and CDR2 YSYEKL. This CDR3 contains 16 residues.